This T cell receptor beta chain was identified in a study of shared clonotypes between healthy human individuals. Study-level background: Each donor's CD8 memory used one plate, CD8 naive two, each CD4 subset three.

Selected positively for CCR7 and CD45RO-negative, naive CD8 cells excluded terminally differentiated effector memory CD45RA+ cells. Caucasian adults residing in Nashville, Tennessee made up all the donors. In the sorted-subset replicate PCRs, approximately 200 ng DNA, roughly 30,000 T cell genomes, was used. As handled by the study authors: ImmunoSEQ junction-only sequences lacked quality scores, so their filtering differed. Profiling relied on immunoSEQ multiplex PCR, and the TCRdb table lists in-frame clones only, not all of them. V and J calls and clone size are those listed in that table; D and trimming were worked out from the DNA. The repertoire has roughly 2 million clones, less than 95% of them found once; the top ten carry 0.9% to 1.4%. CDR3 size: 14 residues. Trimming shortened V by 4 bases and J by 5 bases, and 11 bases separated the two germline ends. Germline V gene lookup returns CDR1 LGHNA and CDR2 YSLEER.

This clonotype was sampled from a young man in good health. The sequencing sample was made of naive CD8+ T cells sorted from blood. This chain joins TRBV4-3 and TRBJ2-2; D may correspond to TRBD1 or TRBD2 (5 bases each). The CDR3 nucleotides are TGCGCCAGCAGCCGGGACCGGTGGACCGGGGAGCTGTTTTTT. It is translated as CASSRDRWTGELFF.